The 5 T cell receptor beta chains in this list originate from one sample, sequenced in a study of response to subunit inactivated influenza vaccine. From the RT-PCR reads, TCRdb called clonotypes with MiXCR, one entry per CDR3 protein. The sample yields around 150,000 distinct CDR3 sequences, roughly a tenth seen once. The sequenced sample was non-naive T cells sorted from PBMCs, obtained 45 days after vaccination. These receptors came from a man aged 50-60 years who received an inactivated influenza vaccine.

J is TRBJ2-2 and V is TRBV7-2; TRBD2 aligns across 12 bases. The CDR3 sequence is 17 residues long. V shed 1 base, J shed 4 bases, and the junction held 4 bases outside the gene matches. Per germline, CDR1 SGHTA and CDR2 FQGNSA. CDR3 amino acids: CASSLGRTSGATGELFF. Written as DNA, the CDR3 is TGTGCCAGCAGCTTAGGAAGGACTAGCGGGGCCACCGGGGAGCTGTTTTTT.

Only a few counts were recorded for this clonotype. This chain connects TRBV28 to TRBJ2-5, with 7 positions matching TRBD1. The CDR3 has 14 amino acids. V lost 4 bases, J lost 2 bases, and 4 bases stayed unmatched. The germline V gene has CDR1 MDHEN and CDR2 SYDVKM. This chain's CDR3 is CASSWQGEQETQYF. In DNA form, the CDR3 reads TGTGCCAGCAGTTGGCAGGGGGAACAAGAGACCCAGTACTTC.

This clonotype was seen ten or more times. The genes are TRBV4-3 and TRBJ2-2, with 8 bases lining up with TRBD2. V was clipped by 2 bases and J by 1 base; unmatched bases: 3. Germline CDR1 LGHNA, CDR2 YSLEER. The CDR3 runs to 16 residues. The CDR3 DNA sequence: TGCGCCAGCAGCCAACCGGGAGGGCAGAACACCGGGGAGCTGTTTTTT. Amino acids: CASSQPGGQNTGELFF.

This clonotype has a count of ten or more. This chain links TRBV5-1 with TRBJ1-2, with TRBD1 matching over 9 bases. CDR3 length: 15 residues. Germline CDR1 and CDR2: SGHRS and YFSETQ. The ends lost 2 bases at V and 4 bases at J; junction bases unmatched: 6. CDR3 bases: TGCGCCAGCAGCTTTTCCGGGACAGGGTCCTATGGCTACACCTTC. It codes for CASSFSGTGSYGYTF.

This clonotype has ten or more counts. This chain uses TRBV3-1 with TRBJ1-1; D unresolved. Trimming removed 1 base at V and 5 bases at J, with 14 bases between. Germline values: CDR1 LGHDT, CDR2 YNNKEL (reference sequence). The CDR3 totals 15 residues. The CDR3 here is CASSQVRVIRTEAFF. The CDR3 nucleotides are TGTGCCAGCAGCCAAGTAAGGGTGATAAGGACTGAAGCTTTCTTT.